This paragraph reports one T cell receptor (beta chain). Its specificity is unknown. The sample belongs to a study of shared clonotypes between healthy human individuals. In replicate PCRs of sorted subsets, roughly 200 ng DNA, tens of thousands of T cell genomes, was used. The data were produced by immunoSEQ multiplex PCR, yet TCRdb's version contains in-frame clones alone and is incomplete. The sample shows about 1 million clones, more than 60% of them seen only once. Study results and limitations: Non-shared clonotypes were found to have lower generation probabilities than the clonotypes that were shared by all four of the sorted-subset donors.

The source of this sequence is a man aged 18 to 30 in good health. Sequencing input: memory CD4+ T cells sorted from blood. Subset in this sample: CD45RA-negative fraction.

This chain's CDR3 is CASSSRVGPSDGNTIYF. The DNA of the CDR3 is TGTGCCAGCAGCTCTCGGGTGGGGCCGTCTGATGGAAACACCATATATTTT. The genes are TRBV7-8 and TRBJ1-3; D possibly corresponds to TRBD1 (5 bases). This CDR3 is built from 17 residues. The germline CDR1 and CDR2 sequences are SGHVS and FQNEAQ. The V and J ends lost 4 bases and 3 bases respectively, with 19 bases between them. The full variable domain, with the rest looked up from reference TRBV7-8 and TRBJ1-3, is GAGVSQSPRYKVAKRGQDVALRCDPISGHVSLFWYQQALGQGPEFLTYFQNEAQLDKSGLPSDRFFAERPEGSVSTLKIQRTQQEDSAVYLCASSSRVGPSDGNTIYFGEGSWLTVV.